The 20 T cell receptor beta chains below were found in one sample sequenced in a study of T cell responses to AZD1222 COVID-19 vaccine. The method was immunoSEQ multiplex PCR; TCRdb's version includes in-frame clones alone and lacks a portion of them. The sample shows 100,000 or so clones, just over 90% of them seen only once. The starting material was peripheral blood, obtained on day 0 of AZD1222 vaccination. These receptors originate from an adult in good health.

The rearrangement uses TRBV30 and TRBJ1-2; perhaps TRBD1 as D (5 bases). In germline, CDR1 is GTSNPN, CDR2 SVGIG (reference sequence). V was cut by 2 bases and J by 1 base, with 11 bases left in between. The CDR3 loop spans 14 amino acids. The CDR3 here is CAWSPGTVNYGYTF. CDR3 sequence (DNA): TGTGCCTGGAGTCCCGGGACGGTTAACTATGGCTACACCTTC.

V gene TRBV4-1 combines with J gene TRBJ2-6; D is uncertain. The V and J ends lost 0 bases and 0 bases respectively, with 3 bases between them. There are 15 residues in the CDR3. Germline CDR1 MGHRA, CDR2 YSYEKL. In DNA form, the CDR3 reads TGCGCCAGCAGCCAAGACCCCTCTGGGGCCAACGTCCTGACTTTC. This translates into CASSQDPSGANVLTF.

In this sample, this clone turned up once. V usage is TRBV28 and J usage is TRBJ1-2; D unclear. The CDR3 runs to 15 residues. V dropped 4 bases and J dropped 4 bases, with 16 bases sitting between them. Germline CDR1 reads MDHEN; CDR2 reads SYDVKM. CDR3 residues: CASSSPWAGSYGYTF. DNA of the CDR3: TGTGCCAGCAGTTCGCCGTGGGCGGGGTCCTATGGCTACACCTTC.

The chain couples TRBV20-1 to TRBJ2-5; D not certain. Deletions cut 3 bases from V and 3 bases from J, with 11 bases between. The CDR3 is made up of 13 amino acids. The germline gives CDR1 DFQATT, CDR2 SNEGSKA (reference sequence). Here the CDR3 DNA reads TGCAGTGCTAGTCGTAGCATCAAAGAGACCCAGTACTTC. Translating gives CSASRSIKETQYF.

The chain employs TRBV7-8 and TRBJ2-3, with D possibly called TRBD1 or TRBD2 (5 bases each). Trimming left V 5 bases short and J 1 base short, with 10 bases between. The CDR3 sequence is 14 residues long. CDR1 and CDR2 from the germline V gene are SGHVS and FQNEAQ. The CDR3 DNA follows: TGTGCCAGCAGCGGGGGACGACGCACAGATACGCAGTATTTT. Its protein product is CASSGGRRTDTQYF.

This rearrangement joins TRBV24-1 to TRBJ1-2; 9 positions agree with TRBD1. This CDR3 is built from 15 residues. The J segment lost 4 bases and the V segment lost 2 bases, leaving 4 bases of the junction unmatched. From germline, CDR1 is KGHDR and CDR2 SFDVKD. In DNA, the CDR3 is TGTGCCACCAGTGATTCCGCGACAGGGGGCTATGGCTACACCTTC. It is translated as CATSDSATGGYGYTF.

The V call is TRBV5-6, the J call TRBJ2-1, with 7 positions matching TRBD1. After removal of 1 base from V and 4 bases from J, the junction contained 11 bases not matched to a gene. This CDR3 is built from 17 residues. Germline V gene lookup returns CDR1 SGHDT and CDR2 YYEEEE. CDR3 coding DNA: TGTGCCAGCAGCTTGTTTAGAGGTGACAGGGATTACAATGAGCAGTTCTTC. It yields the protein CASSLFRGDRDYNEQFF.

This rearrangement joins TRBV27 to TRBJ2-7; 11 bases align to TRBD1. Germline V CDR1 and CDR2: MNHEY, SMNVEV (reference sequence). The V segment lost 5 bases and the J segment 3 bases; nucleotides outside the gene matches: 6. The CDR3 has 15 residues. The chain's CDR3 is CASSQDRGRFYEQYF. The CDR3 DNA reads TGTGCCAGCAGTCAGGACAGGGGGCGTTTCTACGAGCAGTACTTC.

The chain joins TRBV6-6 to TRBJ1-3; tentatively, D is TRBD1 (6 bases). Trimming removed 6 bases from V and 2 bases from J, with 8 bases in between. In germline, CDR1 is MNHNY, CDR2 SVGAGI (reference sequence). This CDR3 contains 13 residues. For the CDR3, the DNA is TGTGCCAGCAGACAGGGTACTGGAAACACCATATATTTT. Residues: CASRQGTGNTIYF.

This rearrangement joins TRBV10-3 to TRBJ2-7; a possible D gene is TRBD2 (5 bases). Germline V gene sequence: CDR1 ENHRY, CDR2 SYGVKD. The CDR3 covers 16 residues. Between the trimmed V and J ends, which lost 0 bases and 2 bases, there was a span of 14 bases. The CDR3 region is CAISESQEAQTYEQYF. As DNA, the CDR3 is TGTGCCATCAGTGAGTCGCAGGAGGCACAGACCTACGAGCAGTACTTC.

The gene calls are TRBV27 and TRBJ2-1; D tentatively reads TRBD1 or TRBD2 (5 bases each). This CDR3 has 17 residues. The germline V and J ends were trimmed by 6 bases and 1 base, with 19 bases remaining between them. Germline V gene data show CDR1 as MNHEY and CDR2 as SMNVEV (reference sequence). Here the CDR3 reads CASRGSRGARSYNEQFF. CDR3 sequence (DNA): TGTGCCAGCAGAGGAAGCAGAGGGGCAAGGTCCTACAATGAGCAGTTCTTC.

The J gene is TRBJ2-1, the V gene TRBV2; D may be TRBD2 (6 bases). This CDR3 spans 11 amino acids. From germline, CDR1 is SNHLY and CDR2 FYNNEI. Trimming took off 6 bases at V and 10 bases at J, with 10 bases between the two ends. The CDR3 nucleotides are TGTGCCAGCAGGATGGGGAGGGAGCAGTTCTTC. This sequence encodes CASRMGREQFF.

V and J are TRBV7-9 and TRBJ2-5, with D unresolved. V was clipped by 5 bases and J by 1 base, with 14 bases between them. Germline CDR1 SEHNR, CDR2 FQNEAQ (reference sequence). The CDR3 has 15 residues. The CDR3 here is CASSPLRAVQETQYF. DNA for the CDR3: TGTGCCAGCAGCCCCCTCCGGGCGGTCCAAGAGACCCAGTACTTC.

Here the CDR3 DNA reads TGTGCCAGCAGCTTAAACAGAGCCATGAACACTGAAGCTTTCTTT. It is translated as CASSLNRAMNTEAFF. The rearrangement joins TRBV7-2 to TRBJ1-1; D ambiguous. Germline V gene sequence: CDR1 SGHTA, CDR2 FQGNSA. V was shortened by 2 bases and J by 0 bases, with 10 bases between the two germline ends. The CDR3 runs to 15 residues.

V is TRBV21-1 and J is TRBJ2-4; the DNA was not used to check the table's D call, TRBD1. TRBV21-1 is a listed pseudogene. The CDR3 loop spans 15 amino acids. This chain's CDR3 is CASRRTGGAKNIQYF. As DNA, the CDR3 is TGTGCCAGCAGGCGGACAGGGGGGGCCAAAAACATTCAGTACTTC.

This clone was detected a few times. The chain is built from TRBV9 and TRBJ2-7; no definite D call. The CDR3 contains 14 residues. Trimming cost V 1 base and J 3 bases, with 11 bases left between them. Germline CDR1 reads SGDLS; CDR2 reads YYNGEE. CDR3 region: CASSVTSNVYEQYF. The CDR3 nucleotides read TGTGCCAGCAGCGTAACTTCAAACGTCTACGAGCAGTACTTC.

The chain joins TRBV19 to TRBJ1-4; D unclear. V was cut by 4 bases and J by 8 bases, with 17 bases left in between. Germline V gene sequence: CDR1 LNHDA, CDR2 SQIVND (reference sequence). The CDR3 has 15 amino acids. The CDR3 here is CASSTGQAREEKLFF. CDR3 DNA sequence: TGTGCCAGTAGTACGGGTCAGGCGCGGGAGGAAAAACTGTTTTTT.

The rearrangement joins TRBV7-6 to TRBJ2-7; D might be TRBD1 (6 bases). Looked up from germline, CDR1 is SGHVS and CDR2 is FNYEAQ. V was cut by 5 bases and J by 3 bases, with 11 bases left in between. The CDR3 has 13 residues. The CDR3 loop reads CASSPGQIYEQYF. The CDR3, as DNA: TGTGCCAGCAGCCCAGGACAGATCTACGAGCAGTACTTC.

The genes are TRBV19 and TRBJ1-5; 8 positions agree with TRBD1. In germline, CDR1 is LNHDA, CDR2 SQIVND (reference sequence). J gave up 1 base and V 3 bases, and 5 bases lay outside the gene matches. The CDR3 runs 16 residues. This CDR3 is CASSIVRGPSNQPQHF. CDR3 bases: TGTGCCAGTAGTATTGTCAGGGGGCCGAGCAATCAGCCCCAGCATTTT.

The rearrangement uses TRBV11-3 and TRBJ1-1, with 7 bases aligning to TRBD1. V shed 1 base, J shed 0 bases, and the junction held 5 bases outside the gene matches. The CDR3 has 16 residues. Germline V gene lookup returns CDR1 SGHNT and CDR2 YENEEA. The chain's CDR3 is CASSLGRGEVNTEAFF. The CDR3 DNA reads TGTGCCAGCAGCTTAGGCAGGGGGGAAGTGAACACTGAAGCTTTCTTT.